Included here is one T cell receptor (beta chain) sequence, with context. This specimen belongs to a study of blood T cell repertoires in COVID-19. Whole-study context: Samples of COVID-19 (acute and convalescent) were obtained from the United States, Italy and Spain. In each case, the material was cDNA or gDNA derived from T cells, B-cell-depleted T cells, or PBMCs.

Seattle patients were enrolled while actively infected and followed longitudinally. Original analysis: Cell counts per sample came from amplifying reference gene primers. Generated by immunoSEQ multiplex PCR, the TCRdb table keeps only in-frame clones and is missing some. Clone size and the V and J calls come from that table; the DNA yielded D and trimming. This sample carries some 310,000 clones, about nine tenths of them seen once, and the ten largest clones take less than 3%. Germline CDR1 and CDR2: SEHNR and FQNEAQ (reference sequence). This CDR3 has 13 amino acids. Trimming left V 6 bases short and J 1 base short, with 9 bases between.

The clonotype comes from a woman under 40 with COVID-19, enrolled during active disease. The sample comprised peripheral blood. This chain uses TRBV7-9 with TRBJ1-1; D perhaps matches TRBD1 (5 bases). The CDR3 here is CASRPDRNTEAFF. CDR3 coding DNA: TGTGCCAGCAGACCCGACAGGAACACTGAAGCTTTCTTT.